Each of the 17 T cell receptor beta chains below was sequenced from the same sample in a study of vaccination effects on CD4 cells after COVID-19 (dated by TCRdb to between 2022 and 2023). To identify antigen-specific CD4+ T cell clonotypes by their expansion, the ViraFEST assay first stimulated PBMC with viral peptide pools and then applied TCR sequencing. After 10 to 11 days of culture, CD4+ T cells were isolated with the EasySep CD4+ T cell isolation kit. None of the healthy vaccine recipients had a prior SARS-CoV-2 infection, which was confirmed by nucleocapsid antibody tests that came back negative both before and after vaccination. Their target antigens are unknown. The library was produced with the immunoSEQ multiplex PCR assay. TCRdb obtained this table from immuneACCESS and retained in-frame rearrangements with V and J assigned. These tables miss some clones; where compared with another copy, unresolved V genes account for less than half of the shortfall, and the remainder is unexplained. The sample data list around 63,000 clones, and roughly 75% of these were observed just once. The ten most abundant clones make up less than 4% of the sample.

Sequenced here: CD4+ T cells from PBMCs cultured with HCoV-OC43 spike peptides, sampled before COVID-19 vaccination. This specimen's cell subset or site label, interpreted: HCoV-OC43 spike overlapping peptide pool stimulation. The receptors were gathered from a human donor who received a COVID-19 vaccine.

The chain combines TRBV4-1 with TRBJ2-1; D remains ambiguous. Trimming cost V 1 base and J 6 bases, with 7 bases left between them. Germline lookup yields CDR1 MGHRA and CDR2 YSYEKL. CDR3 size: 13 residues. This CDR3 reads CASSQGFFNEQFF. The CDR3 DNA reads as TGCGCCAGCAGCCAAGGATTTTTCAATGAGCAGTTCTTC.

The chain joins TRBV18 to TRBJ2-7; D is unresolved. From germline, CDR1 is KGHSH and CDR2 LQKENI. The CDR3 is 13 amino acids. V was pared by 1 base and J by 5 bases, with 9 bases between. CDR3 protein: CASSPRLEDEQYV. The CDR3 DNA sequence: TGTGCCAGCTCACCACGTCTTGAGGACGAGCAGTACGTC.

This clone was recorded a few times. The chain has TRBV5-4 and TRBJ2-5; 7 bases are shared with TRBD1. This CDR3 comprises 14 residues. Germline V gene data show CDR1 as SGHNT and CDR2 as YYREEE (reference sequence). Trimming removed 5 bases from V and 1 base from J; junction bases left unmatched: 5. CDR3 nucleotide sequence: TGTGCCAGCAGTTTGAGACAGGGCCAAGAGACCCAGTACTTC. Residues: CASSLRQGQETQYF.

This clone occurred a few times. This chain links TRBV6-4 with TRBJ2-7; D is unresolved. CDR1 and CDR2 (germline): MRHNA, SNTAGT. The CDR3 is 14 residues long. Trimming removed 0 bases at V and 6 bases at J, with 12 bases between. The CDR3 sequence is CASSDSGCDSEQYV. CDR3 bases: TGTGCCAGCAGTGACTCAGGCTGCGACTCCGAGCAGTACGTC.

The V call is TRBV18, the J call TRBJ2-7; D gene ambiguous. CDR3 length equals 14 residues. Trimming shortened V by 2 bases and J by 7 bases, and 15 bases separated the two germline ends. Germline CDR1 reads KGHSH; CDR2 reads LQKENI. This chain's CDR3 is CASSPMSHSQEQYV. The DNA for the CDR3 is TGTGCCAGCTCACCAATGTCCCATAGTCAGGAGCAGTACGTC.

The chain combines TRBV7-9 with TRBJ2-7; D remains ambiguous. Germline values: CDR1 SEHNR, CDR2 FQNEAQ (reference sequence). Trimming took 2 bases from V and 6 from J, leaving 11 bases between them. This CDR3 is 13 amino acids long. The chain's CDR3 is CASSLNLRFEQYV. CDR3 sequence (DNA): TGTGCCAGCAGCTTAAATTTGCGTTTCGAGCAGTACGTC.

The rearrangement joins TRBV4-1 to TRBJ2-5; no clear D gene. The CDR3 is 14 residues long. The V end lost 3 bases, the J end lost 5 bases, and 13 bases lay between the germline ends. Germline lookup yields CDR1 MGHRA and CDR2 YSYEKL. The DNA of the CDR3 is TGCGCCAGCAGCCATATGACAAATAGGGAGACCCAGTACTTC. The encoded protein is CASSHMTNRETQYF.

The chain links TRBV3-1 (or the pseudogene TRBV3-2) to TRBJ2-5; possibly TRBD1 for D (6 bases). CDR1 LGHDT and CDR2 YNNKEL come from the germline V gene (reference sequence). V dropped 8 bases and J dropped 0 bases, with 16 bases sitting between them. This CDR3 contains 15 residues. CDR3 protein: CASRSQGVYQETQYF. CDR3 coding DNA: TGTGCCAGCCGTTCACAGGGAGTTTACCAAGAGACCCAGTACTTC.

This rearrangement joins TRBV9 to TRBJ1-1; D unclear. Germline V lookup: CDR1 SGDLS, CDR2 YYNGEE. Trimming removed 0 bases from V and 4 bases from J, with 7 bases in between. This CDR3 is built from 13 residues. CDR3 DNA sequence: TGTGCCAGCAGCGTAGGGGTGGCCACTGAAGCTTTCTTT. Translation: CASSVGVATEAFF.

This chain uses TRBV7-8 with TRBJ2-1; D not resolved. Germline V CDR1 and CDR2: SGHVS, FQNEAQ. The V gene lost 1 base and the J gene lost 1 base, with 5 bases spanning the gap. CDR3 length equals 14 residues. CDR3 in amino acids: CASSLEDSYNEQFF. DNA for the CDR3: TGTGCCAGCAGCTTAGAGGATTCCTACAATGAGCAGTTCTTC.

The rearrangement uses TRBV24-1 and TRBJ1-5; a weak D match, TRBD1 (5 bases). V lost 5 bases, J lost 5 bases, and 15 bases lay in between. This CDR3 contains 15 residues. Germline CDR1 and CDR2: KGHDR and SFDVKD. The CDR3 here is CATSAGNRGDQPQHF. The CDR3 DNA reads TGTGCCACCAGTGCCGGGAACCGGGGGGATCAGCCCCAGCATTTT.

This clone showed up just a few times. The J gene is TRBJ1-5, the V gene TRBV6-5; no clear D gene. The germline gives CDR1 MNHEY, CDR2 SVGAGI. The CDR3 has 12 residues. Deletions cut 6 bases from V and 4 bases from J, with 7 bases between. CDR3 in amino acids: CASRLGNQPQHF. CDR3 sequence (DNA): TGTGCCAGCAGACTAGGGAATCAGCCCCAGCATTTT.

V is TRBV2 and J is TRBJ1-1; D gene unclear. V lost 7 bases, J lost 1 base, and 16 bases lay in between. Germline CDR1 SNHLY, CDR2 FYNNEI. This CDR3 contains 15 residues. The CDR3 coding sequence is TGTGCCAGCATCCGAATGTGGGGTAGGAACACTGAAGCTTTCTTT. It codes for CASIRMWGRNTEAFF.

The chain employs TRBV13 and TRBJ2-2, with TRBD1 matching over 8 bases. The CDR3 covers 14 residues. CDR1 and CDR2 (germline): PRHDT, FYEKMQ (reference sequence). The V segment lost 6 bases and the J segment 6 bases; nucleotides outside the gene matches: 6. This chain's CDR3 is CASRRQGRSGELFF. For the CDR3, the DNA is TGTGCCAGCAGAAGACAGGGGAGATCCGGGGAGCTGTTTTTT. Full variable domain (outside the CDR3, taken from reference TRBV13 and TRBJ2-2): AAGVIQSPRHLIKEKRETATLKCYPIPRHDTVYWYQQGPGQDPQFLISFYEKMQSDKGSIPDRFSAQQFSDYHSELNMSSLELGDSALYFCASRRQGRSGELFFGEGSRLTVL.

V usage is TRBV5-1 and J usage is TRBJ2-3; TRBD2 agrees at 13 bases. The germline V gene encodes CDR1 SGHRS and CDR2 YFSETQ. The V and J ends lost 0 bases and 2 bases, in that order; junction bases with no gene match: 6. The CDR3 totals 18 residues. The CDR3 DNA sequence: TGCGCCAGCAGCTTGGGGCTAACTAGCGGGGGGGACACAGATACGCAGTATTTT. Protein sequence: CASSLGLTSGGDTDTQYF. The variable domain in full, with the rest retrieved from reference TRBV5-1 and TRBJ2-3, is KAGVTQTPRYLIKTRGQQVTLSCSPISGHRSVSWYQQTPGQGLQFLFEYFSETQRNKGNFPGRFSGRQFSNSRSEMNVSTLELGDSALYLCASSLGLTSGGDTDTQYFGPGTRLTVL.

The V call is TRBV24-1, the J call TRBJ1-2, with D unresolved. The CDR3 contains 13 residues. Germline V gene data show CDR1 as KGHDR and CDR2 as SFDVKD. Deletions cut 3 bases from V and 8 bases from J, with 12 bases between. The CDR3 DNA is TGTGCCACCAGTGATCCCGACCGGTGGGGCTACACCTTC. Translating it yields CATSDPDRWGYTF.

This clone came up a few times. The rearrangement links TRBV5-1 to TRBJ1-6; D unclear. The germline gives CDR1 SGHRS, CDR2 YFSETQ. This CDR3 comprises 13 residues. The V end lost 0 bases, the J end lost 8 bases, and 6 bases lay between the germline ends. The CDR3 loop is CASSLVGYSPLHF. The CDR3, as DNA: TGCGCCAGCAGCTTGGTTGGGTATTCACCCCTCCACTTT.